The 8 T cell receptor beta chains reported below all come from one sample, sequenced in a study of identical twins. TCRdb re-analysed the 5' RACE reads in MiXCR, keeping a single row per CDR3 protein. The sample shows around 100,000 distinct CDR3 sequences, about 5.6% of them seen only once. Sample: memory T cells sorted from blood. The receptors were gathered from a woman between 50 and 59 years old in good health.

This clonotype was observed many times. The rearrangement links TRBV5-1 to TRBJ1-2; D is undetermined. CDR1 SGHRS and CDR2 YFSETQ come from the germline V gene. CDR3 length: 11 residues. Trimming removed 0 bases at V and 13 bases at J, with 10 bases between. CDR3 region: CASSLGQQITF. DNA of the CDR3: TGCGCCAGCAGCTTGGGCCAGCAGATCACCTTC.

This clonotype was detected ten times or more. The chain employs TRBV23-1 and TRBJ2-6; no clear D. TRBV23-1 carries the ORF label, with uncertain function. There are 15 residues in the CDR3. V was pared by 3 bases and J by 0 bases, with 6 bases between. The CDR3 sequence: CASSQFRSGANVLTF. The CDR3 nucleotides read TGCGCCAGCAGTCAGTTCCGCTCTGGGGCCAACGTCCTGACTTTC.

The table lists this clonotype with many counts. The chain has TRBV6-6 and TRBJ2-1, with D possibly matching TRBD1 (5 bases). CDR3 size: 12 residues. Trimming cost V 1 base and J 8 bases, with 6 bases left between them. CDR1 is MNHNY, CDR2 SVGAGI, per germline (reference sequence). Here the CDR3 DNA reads TGTGCCAGCAGTTACTTAGGGGATGAGCAGTTCTTC. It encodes CASSYLGDEQFF.

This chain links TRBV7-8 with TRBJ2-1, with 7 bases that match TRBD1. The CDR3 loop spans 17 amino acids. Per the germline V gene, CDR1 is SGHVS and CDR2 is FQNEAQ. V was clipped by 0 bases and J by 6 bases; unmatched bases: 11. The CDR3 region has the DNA TGTGCCAGCAGCTTAGCGTTAGCGCACAGGGGTTCCAATGAGCAGTTCTTC. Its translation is CASSLALAHRGSNEQFF. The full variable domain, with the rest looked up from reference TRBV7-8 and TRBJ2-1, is GAGVSQSPRYKVAKRGQDVALRCDPISGHVSLFWYQQALGQGPEFLTYFQNEAQLDKSGLPSDRFFAERPEGSVSTLKIQRTQQEDSAVYLCASSLALAHRGSNEQFFGPGTRLTVL.

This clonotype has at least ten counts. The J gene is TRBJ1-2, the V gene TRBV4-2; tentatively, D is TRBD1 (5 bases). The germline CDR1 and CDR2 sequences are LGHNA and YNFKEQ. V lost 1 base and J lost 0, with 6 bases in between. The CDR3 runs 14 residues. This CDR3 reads CASSQGTTNYGYTF. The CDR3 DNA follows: TGTGCCAGCAGCCAAGGGACAACTAACTATGGCTACACCTTC.

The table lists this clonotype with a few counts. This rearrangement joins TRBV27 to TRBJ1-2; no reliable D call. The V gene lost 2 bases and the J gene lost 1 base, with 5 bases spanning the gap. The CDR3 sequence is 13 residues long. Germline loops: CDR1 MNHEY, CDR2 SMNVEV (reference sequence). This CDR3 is CASSLKVNYGYTF. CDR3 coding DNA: TGTGCCAGCAGTTTAAAGGTTAACTATGGCTACACCTTC.

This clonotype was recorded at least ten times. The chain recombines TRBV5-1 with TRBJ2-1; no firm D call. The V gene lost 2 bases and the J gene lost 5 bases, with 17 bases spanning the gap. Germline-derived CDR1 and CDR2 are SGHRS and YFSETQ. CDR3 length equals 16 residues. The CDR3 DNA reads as TGCGCCAGCAGCTTATCTCCGCCCCCGGAAAACAATGAGCAGTTCTTC. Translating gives CASSLSPPPENNEQFF.

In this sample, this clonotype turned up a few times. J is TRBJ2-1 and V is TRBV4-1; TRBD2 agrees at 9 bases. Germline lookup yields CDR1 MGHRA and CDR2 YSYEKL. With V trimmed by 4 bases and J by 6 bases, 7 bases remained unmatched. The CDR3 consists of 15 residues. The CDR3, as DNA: TGCGCCAGCAGCCGAGTGGGACTAGCACTCAATGAGCAGTTCTTC. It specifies CASSRVGLALNEQFF.